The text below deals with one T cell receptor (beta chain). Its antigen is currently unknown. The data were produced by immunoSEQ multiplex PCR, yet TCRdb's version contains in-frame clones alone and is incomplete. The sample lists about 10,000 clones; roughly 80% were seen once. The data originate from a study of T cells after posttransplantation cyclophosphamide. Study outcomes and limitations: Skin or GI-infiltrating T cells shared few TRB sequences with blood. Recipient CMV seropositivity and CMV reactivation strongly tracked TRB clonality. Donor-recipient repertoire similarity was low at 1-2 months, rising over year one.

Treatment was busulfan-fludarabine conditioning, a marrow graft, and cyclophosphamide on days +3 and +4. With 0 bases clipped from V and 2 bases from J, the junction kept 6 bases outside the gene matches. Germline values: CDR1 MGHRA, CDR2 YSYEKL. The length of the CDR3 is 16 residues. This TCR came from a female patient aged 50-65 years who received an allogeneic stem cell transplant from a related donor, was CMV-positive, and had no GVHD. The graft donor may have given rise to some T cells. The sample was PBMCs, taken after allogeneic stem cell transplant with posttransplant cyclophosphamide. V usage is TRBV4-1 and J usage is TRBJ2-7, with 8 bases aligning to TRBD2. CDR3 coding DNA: TGCGCCAGCAGCCAAGATACTAGCGGTATAACCTACGAGCAGTACTTC. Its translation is CASSQDTSGITYEQYF.